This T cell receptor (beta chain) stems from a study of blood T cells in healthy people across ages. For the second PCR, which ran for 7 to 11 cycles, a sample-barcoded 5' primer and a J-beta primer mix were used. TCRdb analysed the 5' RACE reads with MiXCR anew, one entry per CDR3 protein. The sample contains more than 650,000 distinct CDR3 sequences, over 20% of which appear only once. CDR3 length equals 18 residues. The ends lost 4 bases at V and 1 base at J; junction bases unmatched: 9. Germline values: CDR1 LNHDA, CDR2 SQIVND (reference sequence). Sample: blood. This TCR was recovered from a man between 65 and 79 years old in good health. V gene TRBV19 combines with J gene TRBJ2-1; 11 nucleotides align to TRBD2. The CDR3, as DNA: TGTGCCAGTAGTAGGCGCCTCATAGCGGGAGGGTCCTACAATGAGCAGTTCTTC. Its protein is CASSRRLIAGGSYNEQFF.